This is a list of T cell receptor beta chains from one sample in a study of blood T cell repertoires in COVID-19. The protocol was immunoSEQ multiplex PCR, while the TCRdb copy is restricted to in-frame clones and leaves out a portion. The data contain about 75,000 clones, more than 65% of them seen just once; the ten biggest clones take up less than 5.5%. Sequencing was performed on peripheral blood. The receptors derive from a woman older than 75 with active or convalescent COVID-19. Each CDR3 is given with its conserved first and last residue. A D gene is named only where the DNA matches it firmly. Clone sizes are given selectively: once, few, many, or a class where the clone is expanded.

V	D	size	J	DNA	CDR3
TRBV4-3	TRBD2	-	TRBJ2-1	TGCGCCAGCAGCCAAGATTGGCGGGGGGTGAATGAGCAGTTCTTC	CASSQDWRGVNEQFF
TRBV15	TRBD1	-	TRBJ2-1	TGTGCCACGCTAGACCCAATTAACCGGGACAGGGCCTACAATGAGCAGTTCTTC	CATLDPINRDRAYNEQFF
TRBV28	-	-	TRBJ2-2	TGTGCCAGCAGTGTGACAGGTTTGAACACCGGAGAGCTGTTTTTT	CASSVTGLNTGELFF
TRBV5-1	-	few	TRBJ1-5	TGCGCCAGCAGCTCGGGGGGTCTCGATCAGCCCCAGCATTTT	CASSSGGLDQPQHF
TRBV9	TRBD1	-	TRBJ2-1	TGTGCCAGCAGCCCAACCCCAGGGACAGGCCACGATAGCTCCTACAATGAGCAGTTCTTC	CASSPTPGTGHDSSYNEQFF
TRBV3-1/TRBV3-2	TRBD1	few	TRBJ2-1	TGTGCCAGCAGCCCCTCCGAGATCGGGACAGGGGCGTTCTTC	CASSPSEIGTGAFF
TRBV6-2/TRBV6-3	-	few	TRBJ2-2	TGTGCCAGCAGCCGACGTCTAGCTCACACCGGGGAGCTGTTTTTT	CASSRRLAHTGELFF
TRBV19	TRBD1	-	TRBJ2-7	TGTGCCAGTAGTACAGGGGGAAGCTCCTACGAGCAGTACTTC	CASSTGGSSYEQYF
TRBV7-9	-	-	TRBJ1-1	TGTGCCAGCAGCTCGGCGGGGCGGGGGAACACTGAAGCTTTCTTT	CASSSAGRGNTEAFF
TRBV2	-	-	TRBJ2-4	TGTGCCAGCACCCGACAGCTGTTGGACAGGTACTTC	CASTRQLLDRYF
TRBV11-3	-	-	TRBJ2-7	TGTGCCAGCAGCTTGGACAGACTTAGGGAGCAGTACTTC	CASSLDRLREQYF
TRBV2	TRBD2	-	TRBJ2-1	TGTGCCAGCAGTGAGGTTAGCGGGAGGTCCGATGAGCAGTTCTTC	CASSEVSGRSDEQFF
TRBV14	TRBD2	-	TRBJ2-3	TGTGCCAGCAGCCCTACACTTCGGACTAGCGGGAGGGCAGATACGCAGTATTTT	CASSPTLRTSGRADTQYF
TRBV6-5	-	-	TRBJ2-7	TGTGCCAGCAGCGCGAACGAGCAGTACTTC	CASSANEQYF
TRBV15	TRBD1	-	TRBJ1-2	TGTGCCACCAGCAGAGACGGGACAGCTCCTTACTTC	CATSRDGTAPYF
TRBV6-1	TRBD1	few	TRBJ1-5	TGTGCCAGCAGTGACGGACAGGTCGTCGGTCAGCCCCAGCATTTT	CASSDGQVVGQPQHF
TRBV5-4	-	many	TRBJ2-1	TGTGCCAGCAGCTTGGGGCCAGGTAATTACAATGAGCAGTTCTTC	CASSLGPGNYNEQFF